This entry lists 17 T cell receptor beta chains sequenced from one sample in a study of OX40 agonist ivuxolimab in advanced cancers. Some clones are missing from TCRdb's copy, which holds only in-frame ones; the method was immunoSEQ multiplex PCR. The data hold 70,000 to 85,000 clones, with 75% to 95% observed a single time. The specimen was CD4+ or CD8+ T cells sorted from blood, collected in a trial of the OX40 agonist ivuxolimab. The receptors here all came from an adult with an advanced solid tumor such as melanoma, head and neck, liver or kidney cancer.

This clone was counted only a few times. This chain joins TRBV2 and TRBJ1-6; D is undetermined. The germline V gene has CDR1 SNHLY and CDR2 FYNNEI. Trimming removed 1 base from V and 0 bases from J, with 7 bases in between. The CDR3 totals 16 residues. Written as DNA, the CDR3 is TGTGCCAGCAGTGAAGGAGCCAGCTCCTATAATTCACCCCTCCACTTT. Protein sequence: CASSEGASSYNSPLHF.

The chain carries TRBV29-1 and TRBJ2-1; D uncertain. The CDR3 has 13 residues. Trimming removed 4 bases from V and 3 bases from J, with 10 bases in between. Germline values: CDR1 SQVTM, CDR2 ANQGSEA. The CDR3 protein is CSVAVTLYNEQFF. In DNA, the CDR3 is TGCAGCGTTGCTGTCACCCTCTACAATGAGCAGTTCTTC.

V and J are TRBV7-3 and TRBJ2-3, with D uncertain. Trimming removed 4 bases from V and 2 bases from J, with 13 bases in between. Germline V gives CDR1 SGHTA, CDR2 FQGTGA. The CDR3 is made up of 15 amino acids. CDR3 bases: TGTGCCAGCAGCTCCTTAGGGTGGAACACAGATACGCAGTATTTT. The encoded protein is CASSSLGWNTDTQYF.

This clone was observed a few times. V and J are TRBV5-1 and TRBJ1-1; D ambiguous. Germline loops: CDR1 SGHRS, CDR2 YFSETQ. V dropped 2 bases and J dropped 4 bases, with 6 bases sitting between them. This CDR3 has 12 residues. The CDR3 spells CASSFGPTEAFF. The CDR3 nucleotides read TGCGCCAGCAGCTTTGGTCCCACTGAAGCTTTCTTT.

CDR3 nucleotide sequence: TGTGCCAGCAGTCAGACCGGGACAGGGGCCTACGAGCAGTACTTC. This gives the protein CASSQTGTGAYEQYF. The gene calls are TRBV7-9 and TRBJ2-7; 10 bases are a match to TRBD1. J gave up 2 bases and V 6 bases, and 7 bases lay outside the gene matches. Germline V lookup: CDR1 SEHNR, CDR2 FQNEAQ (reference sequence). The CDR3 is 15 residues long.

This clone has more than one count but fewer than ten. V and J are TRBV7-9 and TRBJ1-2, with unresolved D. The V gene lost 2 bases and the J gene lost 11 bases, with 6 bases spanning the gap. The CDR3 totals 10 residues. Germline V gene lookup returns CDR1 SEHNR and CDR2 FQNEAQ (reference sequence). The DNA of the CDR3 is TGTGCCAGCAGCTTATCGGATTACACCTTC. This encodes CASSLSDYTF.

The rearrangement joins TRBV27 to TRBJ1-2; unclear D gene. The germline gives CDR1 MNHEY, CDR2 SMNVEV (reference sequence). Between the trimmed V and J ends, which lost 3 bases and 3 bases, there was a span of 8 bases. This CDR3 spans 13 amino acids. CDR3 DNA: TGTGCCAGCAGTTTTGGGCAGGACTATGGCTACACCTTC. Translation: CASSFGQDYGYTF.

This chain's CDR3 is CAISESAAYEQYF. In nucleotides, the CDR3 is TGTGCCATCAGTGAGTCGGCAGCATACGAGCAGTACTTC. The chain recombines TRBV10-3 with TRBJ2-7, with unresolved D. Trimming pared 0 bases from V and 4 bases from J, leaving 7 bases between. The length of the CDR3 is 13 residues. The germline CDR1 and CDR2 sequences are ENHRY and SYGVKD.

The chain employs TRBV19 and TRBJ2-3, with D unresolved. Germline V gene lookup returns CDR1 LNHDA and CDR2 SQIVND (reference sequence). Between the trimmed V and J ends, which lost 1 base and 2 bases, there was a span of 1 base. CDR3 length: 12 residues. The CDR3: CASSIATDTQYF. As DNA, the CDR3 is TGTGCCAGTAGTATAGCCACAGATACGCAGTATTTT.

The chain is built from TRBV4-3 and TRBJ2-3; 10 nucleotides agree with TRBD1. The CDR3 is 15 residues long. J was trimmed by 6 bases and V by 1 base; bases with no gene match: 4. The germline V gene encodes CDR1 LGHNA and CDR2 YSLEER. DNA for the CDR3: TGCGCCAGCAGCCAAGGGGACAGGGGTTACGATACGCAGTATTTT. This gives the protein CASSQGDRGYDTQYF.

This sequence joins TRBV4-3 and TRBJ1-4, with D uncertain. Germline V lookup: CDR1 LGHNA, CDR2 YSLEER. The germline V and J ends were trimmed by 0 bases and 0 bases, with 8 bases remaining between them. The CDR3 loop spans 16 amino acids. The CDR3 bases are TGCGCCAGCAGCCAAGATTCTGCAGCAACTAATGAAAAACTGTTTTTT. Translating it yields CASSQDSAATNEKLFF.

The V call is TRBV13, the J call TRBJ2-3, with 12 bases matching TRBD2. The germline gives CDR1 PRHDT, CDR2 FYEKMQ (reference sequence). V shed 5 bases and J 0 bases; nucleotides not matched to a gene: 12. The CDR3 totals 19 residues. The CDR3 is CASSPPLPSGRVSTDTQYF. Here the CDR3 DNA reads TGTGCCAGCAGCCCCCCGTTACCTAGCGGGAGGGTCAGCACAGATACGCAGTATTTT.

The CDR3 here is CASSKDRGRAEAFF. The CDR3 nucleotides are TGTGCCAGCAGTAAAGACAGGGGAAGGGCTGAAGCTTTCTTT. V usage is TRBV6-5 and J usage is TRBJ1-1; 8 nucleotides line up with TRBD1. The germline CDR1 and CDR2 sequences are MNHEY and SVGAGI. Trimming at V came to 5 bases and at J to 6 bases, leaving 8 bases not matched to a gene. The CDR3 is 14 residues long.

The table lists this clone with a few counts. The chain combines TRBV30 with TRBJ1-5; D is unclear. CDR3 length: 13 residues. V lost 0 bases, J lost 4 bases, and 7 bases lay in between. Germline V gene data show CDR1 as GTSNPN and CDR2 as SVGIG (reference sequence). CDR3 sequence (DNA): TGTGCCTGGAGTGTACTAGAGAATCAGCCCCAGCATTTT. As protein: CAWSVLENQPQHF.

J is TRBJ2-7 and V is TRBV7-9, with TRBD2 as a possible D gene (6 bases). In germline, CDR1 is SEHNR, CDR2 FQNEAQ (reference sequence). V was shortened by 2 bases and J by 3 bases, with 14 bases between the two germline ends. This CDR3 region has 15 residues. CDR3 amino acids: CASSLLGLPHYEQYF. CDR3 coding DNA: TGTGCCAGCAGCTTATTGGGACTTCCTCACTACGAGCAGTACTTC.

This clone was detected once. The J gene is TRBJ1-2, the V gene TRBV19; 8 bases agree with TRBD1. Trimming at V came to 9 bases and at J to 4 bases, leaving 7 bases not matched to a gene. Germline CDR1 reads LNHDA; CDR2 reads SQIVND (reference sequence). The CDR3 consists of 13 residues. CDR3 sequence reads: CASDQGAAYGYTF. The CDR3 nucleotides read TGTGCCAGCGACCAGGGGGCTGCCTATGGCTACACCTTC.

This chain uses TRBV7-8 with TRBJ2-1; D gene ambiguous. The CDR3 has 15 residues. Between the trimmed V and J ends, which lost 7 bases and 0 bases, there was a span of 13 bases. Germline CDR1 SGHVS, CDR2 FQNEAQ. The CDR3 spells CASNPGSYSYNEQFF. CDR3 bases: TGTGCCAGCAATCCCGGTAGTTACTCCTACAATGAGCAGTTCTTC.